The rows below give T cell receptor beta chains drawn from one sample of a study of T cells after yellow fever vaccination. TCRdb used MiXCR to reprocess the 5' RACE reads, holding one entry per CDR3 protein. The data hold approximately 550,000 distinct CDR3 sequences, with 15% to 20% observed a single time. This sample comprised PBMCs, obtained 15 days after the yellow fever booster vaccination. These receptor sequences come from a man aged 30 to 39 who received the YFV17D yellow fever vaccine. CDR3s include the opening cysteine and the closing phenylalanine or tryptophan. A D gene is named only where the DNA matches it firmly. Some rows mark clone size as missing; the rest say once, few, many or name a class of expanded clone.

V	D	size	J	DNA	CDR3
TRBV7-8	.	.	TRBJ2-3	TGTGCCAGCAGCGCCCAAGGAGATACGCAGTATTTT	CASSAQGDTQYF
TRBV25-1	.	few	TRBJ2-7	TGTGCCAGCAGTGAACCCACTAGGGCCGAGCAGTACTTC	CASSEPTRAEQYF
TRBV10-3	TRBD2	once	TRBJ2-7	TGTGCCATCAGTGGGGGGGGTTTGAGCTCCTACGAGCAGTACTTC	CAISGGGLSSYEQYF
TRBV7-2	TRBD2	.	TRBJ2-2	TGTGCCAGCAGCTTAACAGGACTAGCGGGAGCCGGGGAGCTGTTTTTT	CASSLTGLAGAGELFF
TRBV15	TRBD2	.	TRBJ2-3	TGTGCCACCAGCAGAATCGGACTAGCCCCTAGCACAGATACGCAGTATTTT	CATSRIGLAPSTDTQYF
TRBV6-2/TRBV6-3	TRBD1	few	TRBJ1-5	TGTGCCAGCAGACAGGGACAGCGTTATCAGCCCCAGCATTTT	CASRQGQRYQPQHF
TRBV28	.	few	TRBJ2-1	TGTGCCAGCATGGAACTCGGCCGTAACAATGAGCAGTTCTTC	CASMELGRNNEQFF
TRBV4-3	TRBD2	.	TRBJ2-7	TGCGCCAGCAGCCAAGACACTAGCGGACCTTGGGAGCAGTACTTC	CASSQDTSGPWEQYF
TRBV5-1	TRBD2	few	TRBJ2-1	TGCGCCAGCAGCTCCCGACTAGCGGGAGAGTTAAATGAGCAGTTCTTC	CASSSRLAGELNEQFF
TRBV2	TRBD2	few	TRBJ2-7	TGTGCCAGCAGCGGGGGACTAGCGGGAGGCAACTACGAGCAGTACTTC	CASSGGLAGGNYEQYF
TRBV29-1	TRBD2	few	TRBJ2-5	TGCAGCGTTGACCCCCGTCAGAGGAGCGGGAGCAAGACCCAGTACTTC	CSVDPRQRSGSKTQYF
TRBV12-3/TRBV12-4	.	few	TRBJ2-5	TGTGCCAGCAGCTTAAGAGAAGGCCTCCCGCTTTACTTC	CASSLREGLPLYF
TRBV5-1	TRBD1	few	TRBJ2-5	TGCGCCAGCAGCTTTAGCCGGGACAGCCAAGAGACCCAGTACTTC	CASSFSRDSQETQYF